This note documents a single T cell receptor beta chain sequence. Looked up from germline, CDR1 is KGHSH and CDR2 is LQKENI. Trimming took 0 bases from V and 8 from J; bases not matched to a gene: 22. The length of the CDR3 is 21 residues. Only in-frame clones appear in the TCRdb table, and some are missing; sequencing was by immunoSEQ multiplex PCR. The table lists under 850,000 clones, 88% of them singletons. This sample is part of a study of shared T cell receptors in the human thymus. These data were likewise used in another study, on human thymus T cells. In that study: Resections from corrective heart surgery provided thymus tissue. Among thymic and blood repertoires, usage of V and J genes appeared biased.

Sample: thymocytes. The TCR comes from a boy in the first two years of life with a congenital heart defect. The gene calls are TRBV18 and TRBJ1-3, with TRBD1 identical over 10 bases. The CDR3 DNA reads as TGTGCCAGCTCACCACCCGAGCTTTCCTTCCGGGACAGGGGAAGGCTAGACACCATATATTTT. Translated, it gives CASSPPELSFRDRGRLDTIYF.